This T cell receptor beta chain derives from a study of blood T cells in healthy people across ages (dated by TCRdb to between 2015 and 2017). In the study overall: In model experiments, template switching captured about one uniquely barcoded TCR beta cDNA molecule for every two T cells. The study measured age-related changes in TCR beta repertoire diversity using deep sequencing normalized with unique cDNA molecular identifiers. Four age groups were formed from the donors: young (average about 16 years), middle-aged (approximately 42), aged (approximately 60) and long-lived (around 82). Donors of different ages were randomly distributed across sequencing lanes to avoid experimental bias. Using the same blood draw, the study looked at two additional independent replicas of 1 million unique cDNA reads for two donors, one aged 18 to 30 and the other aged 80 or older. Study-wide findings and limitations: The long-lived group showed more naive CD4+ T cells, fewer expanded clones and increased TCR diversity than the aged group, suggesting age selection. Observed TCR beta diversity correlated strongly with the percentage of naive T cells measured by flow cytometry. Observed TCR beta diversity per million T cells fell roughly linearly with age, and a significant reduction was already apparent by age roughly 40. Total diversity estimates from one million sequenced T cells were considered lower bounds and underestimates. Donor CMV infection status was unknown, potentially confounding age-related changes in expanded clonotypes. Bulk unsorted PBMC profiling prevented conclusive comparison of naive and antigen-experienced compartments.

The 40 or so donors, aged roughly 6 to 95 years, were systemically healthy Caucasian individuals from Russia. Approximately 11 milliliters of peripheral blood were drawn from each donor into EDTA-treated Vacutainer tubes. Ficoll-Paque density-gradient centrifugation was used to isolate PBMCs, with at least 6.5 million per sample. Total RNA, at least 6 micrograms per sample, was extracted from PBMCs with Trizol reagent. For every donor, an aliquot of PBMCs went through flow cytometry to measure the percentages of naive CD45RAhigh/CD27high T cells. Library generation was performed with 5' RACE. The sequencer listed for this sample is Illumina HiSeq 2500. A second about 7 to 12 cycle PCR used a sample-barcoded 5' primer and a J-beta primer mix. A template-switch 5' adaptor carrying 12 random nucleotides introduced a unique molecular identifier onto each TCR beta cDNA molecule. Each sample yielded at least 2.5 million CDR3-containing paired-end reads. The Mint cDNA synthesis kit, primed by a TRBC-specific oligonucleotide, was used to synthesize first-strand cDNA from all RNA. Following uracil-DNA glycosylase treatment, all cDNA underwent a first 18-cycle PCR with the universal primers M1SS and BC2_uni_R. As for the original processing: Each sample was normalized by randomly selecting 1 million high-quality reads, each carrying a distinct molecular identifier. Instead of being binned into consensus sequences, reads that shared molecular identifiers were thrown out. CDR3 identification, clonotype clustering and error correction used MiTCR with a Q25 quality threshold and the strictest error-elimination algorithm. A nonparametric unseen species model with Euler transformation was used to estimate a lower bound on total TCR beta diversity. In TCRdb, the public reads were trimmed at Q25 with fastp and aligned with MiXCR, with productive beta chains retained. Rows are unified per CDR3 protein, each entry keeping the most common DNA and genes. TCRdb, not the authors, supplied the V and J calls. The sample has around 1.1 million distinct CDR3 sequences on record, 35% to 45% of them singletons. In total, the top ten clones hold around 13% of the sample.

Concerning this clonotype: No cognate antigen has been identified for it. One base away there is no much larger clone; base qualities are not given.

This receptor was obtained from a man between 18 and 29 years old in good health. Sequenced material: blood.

At the DNA level, the sequence is TGTGCCAGCAGCATAATAGGACGGACGAACACTGAAGCTTTCTTT. It is translated as CASSIIGRTNTEAFF. Recombination joined TRBV5-6 with TRBJ1-1; no confident D gene assignment can be made. At the junction V is shortened by 4 bases and J by 1 base, with 14 bases in between. The CDR3 sequence holds 15 residues, the cysteine and phenylalanine included. The only DNA kept is the CDR3, 45 bases in frame from the first base. Taken from the germline V gene, the CDR1 and CDR2 loops are SGHDT and YYEEEE. When the CDR3 is completed using the reference TRBV5-6 and TRBJ1-1 genes on either side, the full variable domain is DAGVTQSPTHLIKTRGQQVTLRCSPKSGHDTVSWYQQALGQGPQFIFQYYEEEERQRGNFPDRFSGHQFPNYSSELNVNALLLGDSALYLCASSIIGRTNTEAFFGQGTRLTVV.